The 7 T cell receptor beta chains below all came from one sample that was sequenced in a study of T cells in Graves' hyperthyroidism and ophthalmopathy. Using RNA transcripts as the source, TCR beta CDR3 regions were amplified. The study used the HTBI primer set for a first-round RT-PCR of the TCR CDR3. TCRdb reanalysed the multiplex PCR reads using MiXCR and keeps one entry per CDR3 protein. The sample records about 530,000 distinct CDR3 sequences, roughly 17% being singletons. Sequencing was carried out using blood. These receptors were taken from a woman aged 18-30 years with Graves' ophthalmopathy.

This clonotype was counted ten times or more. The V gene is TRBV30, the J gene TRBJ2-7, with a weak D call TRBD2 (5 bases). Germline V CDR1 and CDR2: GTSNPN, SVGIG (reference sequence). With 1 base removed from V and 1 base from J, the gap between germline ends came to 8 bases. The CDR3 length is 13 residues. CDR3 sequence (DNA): TGTGCCTGGAGTGACGTAGCGTCCTACGAGCAGTACTTC. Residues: CAWSDVASYEQYF.

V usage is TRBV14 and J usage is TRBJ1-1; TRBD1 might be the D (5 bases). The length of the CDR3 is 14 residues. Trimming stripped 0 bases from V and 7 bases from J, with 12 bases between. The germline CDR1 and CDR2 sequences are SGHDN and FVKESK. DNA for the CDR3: TGTGCCAGCAGCCAAGATGGGTGGGGCAGTGAAGCTTTCTTT. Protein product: CASSQDGWGSEAFF.

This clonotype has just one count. The CDR3 loop reads CASSWAGTQTNEQFF. CDR3 sequence (DNA): TGTGCCAGCAGCTGGGCCGGGACTCAGACCAATGAGCAGTTCTTC. J is TRBJ2-1 and V is TRBV5-6, with a weak D call TRBD2 (6 bases). Trimming took 3 bases from V and 6 from J, leaving 16 bases between them. Germline loops: CDR1 SGHDT, CDR2 YYEEEE. CDR3 size: 15 residues.

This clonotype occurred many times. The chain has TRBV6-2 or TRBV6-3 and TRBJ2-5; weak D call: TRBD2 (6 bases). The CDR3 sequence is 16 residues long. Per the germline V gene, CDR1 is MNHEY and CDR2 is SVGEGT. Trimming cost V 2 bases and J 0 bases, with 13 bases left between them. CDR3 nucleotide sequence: TGTGCCAGCAGTTACGGACCGGGAGACTACCAAGAGACCCAGTACTTC. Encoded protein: CASSYGPGDYQETQYF.

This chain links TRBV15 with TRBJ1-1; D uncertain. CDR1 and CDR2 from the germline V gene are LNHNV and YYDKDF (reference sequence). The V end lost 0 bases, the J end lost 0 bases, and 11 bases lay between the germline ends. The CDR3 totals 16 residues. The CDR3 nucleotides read TGTGCCACCAGCAGAGACGTGGACGGTCTGAACACTGAAGCTTTCTTT. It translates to CATSRDVDGLNTEAFF.

The DNA of the CDR3 is TGTGCCTGGAGTGTACTCGAGTTCACCGGGGAGCTGTTTTTT. This translates into CAWSVLEFTGELFF. V gene TRBV30 combines with J gene TRBJ2-2; the D is unclear. The CDR3 sequence is 14 residues long. Looked up from germline, CDR1 is GTSNPN and CDR2 is SVGIG (reference sequence). V was clipped by 0 bases and J by 4 bases, with 9 bases between them.

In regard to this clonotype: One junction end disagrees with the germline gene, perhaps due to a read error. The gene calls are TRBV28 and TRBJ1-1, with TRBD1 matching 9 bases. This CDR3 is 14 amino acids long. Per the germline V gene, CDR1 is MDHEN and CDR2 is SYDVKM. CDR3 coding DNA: TGTGCCAGCATTCCACAGGGGGCTTGGACTGAAGCTTCCTTT. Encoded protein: CASIPQGAWTEASF.